The entry below gives a single T cell receptor beta chain sequence along with its context. Its antigen remains unknown. The data were obtained in a study of Ad26.COV2.S vaccination and SARS-CoV-2 variants. Study results and limitations: People who got the vaccine had more spike-specific TCR breadth than people who got placebo.

Generated by immunoSEQ multiplex PCR, the TCRdb table keeps only in-frame clones and is missing some. The sample records fewer than 600,000 clones, 89% being singletons. Treatment defined: 19 received Ad26.COV2.S at low or high dose, single or two shots; 5 received placebo; per-sample allocation not given. Collection of the samples took place on day 63 after the first injection of vaccine or placebo. The sequence was obtained from a person between 18 and 65 years old who received the Ad26.COV2.S COVID-19 vaccine or a placebo. This specimen was peripheral blood, taken in a trial of Ad26.COV2.S vaccine versus placebo.

CDR3 sequence: CASSSPAWNQPQHF. Written as DNA, the CDR3 is TGTGCCAGCAGTTCCCCGGCTTGGAATCAGCCCCAGCATTTT. The chain recombines TRBV6-6 with TRBJ1-5; D gene ambiguous. Germline loops: CDR1 MNHNY, CDR2 SVGAGI (reference sequence). V lost 4 bases to trimming and J lost 4 bases, with 11 bases between them. This CDR3 spans 14 amino acids.